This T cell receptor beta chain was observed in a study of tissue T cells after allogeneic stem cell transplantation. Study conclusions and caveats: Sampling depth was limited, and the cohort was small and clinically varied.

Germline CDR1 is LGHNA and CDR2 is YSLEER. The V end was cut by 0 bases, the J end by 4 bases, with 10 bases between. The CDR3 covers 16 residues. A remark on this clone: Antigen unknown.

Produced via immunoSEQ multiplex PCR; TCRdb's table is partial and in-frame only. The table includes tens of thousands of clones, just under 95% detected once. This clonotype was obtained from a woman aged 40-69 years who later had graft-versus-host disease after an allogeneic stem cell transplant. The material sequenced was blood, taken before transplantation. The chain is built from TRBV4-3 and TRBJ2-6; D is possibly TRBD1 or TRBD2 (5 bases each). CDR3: CASSQDPGTGANVLTF. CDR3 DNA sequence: TGCGCCAGCAGCCAAGATCCAGGGACCGGGGCCAACGTCCTGACTTTC.